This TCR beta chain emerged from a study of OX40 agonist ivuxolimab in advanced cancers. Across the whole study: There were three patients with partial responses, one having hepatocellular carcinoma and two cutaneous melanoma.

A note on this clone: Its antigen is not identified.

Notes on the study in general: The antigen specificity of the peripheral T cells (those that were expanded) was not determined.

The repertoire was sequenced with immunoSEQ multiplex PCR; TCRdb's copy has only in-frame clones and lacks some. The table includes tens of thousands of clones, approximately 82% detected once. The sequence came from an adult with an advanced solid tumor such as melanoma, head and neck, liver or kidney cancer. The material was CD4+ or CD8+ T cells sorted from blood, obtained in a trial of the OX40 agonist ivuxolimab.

The CDR3: CASSVTDNNEQFF. CDR3 DNA: TGTGCCAGCAGCGTGACGGATAACAATGAGCAGTTCTTC. The chain employs TRBV9 and TRBJ2-1; D ambiguous. The V gene's germline CDR1 is SGDLS and CDR2 YYNGEE. The V gene lost 2 bases and the J gene lost 5 bases, with 8 bases spanning the gap. The CDR3 extends over 13 amino acids.